These 25 T cell receptor beta chains were all obtained from the same sample, sequenced in a study of response to subunit inactivated influenza vaccine. TCRdb called the RT-PCR reads again in MiXCR, with one record for every CDR3 protein. The sample contains around 540,000 distinct CDR3 sequences, 10% to 15% of which appear only once. The material was PBMCs from blood, obtained on the day of vaccination. Receptors originate from a man over 45 who received an inactivated influenza vaccine.

At least ten counts were recorded for this clonotype. This chain connects TRBV20-1 to TRBJ2-1; D ambiguous. Trimming pared 4 bases from V and 0 bases from J, leaving 10 bases between. The CDR3 totals 14 residues. CDR1 DFQATT and CDR2 SNEGSKA come from the germline V gene (reference sequence). CDR3 sequence reads: CSATTVSSYNEQFF. The CDR3 DNA is TGCAGTGCTACCACCGTAAGCTCCTACAATGAGCAGTTCTTC.

This clonotype showed up just a few times. The V call is TRBV9, the J call TRBJ2-2; no definite D call. CDR1 is SGDLS, CDR2 YYNGEE, per germline. V lost 0 bases and J 5 bases, leaving 8 bases between the germline ends. This CDR3 has 14 amino acids. DNA for the CDR3: TGTGCCAGCAGCGTAGGTTCGAGGACCGGGGAGCTGTTTTTT. This translates into CASSVGSRTGELFF. The full variable domain, with the rest looked up from reference TRBV9 and TRBJ2-2, is DSGVTQTPKHLITATGQRVTLRCSPRSGDLSVYWYQQSLDQGLQFLIQYYNGEERAKGNILERFSAQQFPDLHSELNLSSLELGDSALYFCASSVGSRTGELFFGEGSRLTVL.

The CDR3 nucleotides are TGCAGTGCTATCAACCCGAGAGGCTACAATGAGCAGTTCTTC. It codes for CSAINPRGYNEQFF. The chain joins TRBV20-1 to TRBJ2-1; D ambiguous. The CDR3 sequence is 14 residues long. The germline V and J ends were trimmed by 4 bases and 3 bases, with 13 bases remaining between them. In germline, CDR1 is DFQATT, CDR2 SNEGSKA (reference sequence).

This clonotype has ten or more counts. The chain uses TRBV29-1 and TRBJ2-7; 7 bases agree with TRBD2. Germline V gene sequence: CDR1 SQVTM, CDR2 ANQGSEA. Trimming removed 6 bases from V and 3 bases from J; junction bases left unmatched: 8. This CDR3 contains 13 residues. CDR3 DNA: TGCAGCGTGGCCGTGGGGGGGTACTACGAGCAGTACTTC. It is translated as CSVAVGGYYEQYF.

CDR3 sequence: CATSDPHRGQSTDTQYF. In DNA form, the CDR3 reads TGTGCCACCAGTGATCCGCACAGGGGGCAATCCACAGATACGCAGTATTTT. The chain employs TRBV24-1 and TRBJ2-3, with 9 bases lining up with TRBD1. CDR1 is KGHDR and CDR2 is SFDVKD in the germline V gene. The CDR3 has 17 residues. Trimming removed 3 bases from V and 2 bases from J; junction bases left unmatched: 8.

This clonotype was seen repeatedly, ten times or more. V usage is TRBV29-1 and J usage is TRBJ2-7; D may be TRBD1 (5 bases). The V and J ends lost 2 bases and 2 bases respectively, with 7 bases between them. CDR3 length equals 12 residues. In germline, CDR1 is SQVTM, CDR2 ANQGSEA. In nucleotides, the CDR3 is TGCAGCGTTGAAAAGGGGCCCTACGAGCAGTACTTC. This translates into CSVEKGPYEQYF.

This sequence joins TRBV30 and TRBJ1-1; D not resolved. Deletions cut 2 bases from V and 7 bases from J, with 11 bases between. The germline CDR1 and CDR2 sequences are GTSNPN and SVGIG (reference sequence). The CDR3 totals 12 residues. The CDR3 nucleotides read TGTGCCTGGAGTCCCGGACGGATTGAAGCTTTCTTT. It yields the protein CAWSPGRIEAFF.

In regard to this clonotype: One end of the junction is discordant with germline, which a read error may explain. The chain combines TRBV10-3 with TRBJ2-1; possible D gene TRBD2, 6 bases. This CDR3 is 11 amino acids long. Germline CDR1 ENHRY, CDR2 SYGVKD. CDR3 sequence (DNA): TGTGCCATCAGTGAGGGAGGAGGGCAGTCCTTC. Encoded protein: CAISEGGGQSF.

As for this clonotype: A much larger clone differs by one base, so this may be a read error. The rearrangement links TRBV20-1 to TRBJ2-1; D not certain. Per the germline V gene, CDR1 is DFQATT and CDR2 is SNEGSKA (reference sequence). The CDR3 is made up of 14 amino acids. CDR3: CSARLNLYSYDQFF. CDR3 DNA sequence: TGCAGTGCTAGACTCAATCTATATTCCTATGATCAGTTCTTC.

This clonotype was found a few times. Possible read error: a much larger clone is one base away. The chain has TRBV3-1 and TRBJ1-2; D is perhaps TRBD1 (5 bases). This CDR3 region has 12 residues. Germline CDR1 reads LGHDT; CDR2 reads YNNKEL (reference sequence). Trimming removed 4 bases from V and 4 bases from J, with 7 bases in between. Here the CDR3 reads CASSPGAYGYTF. The CDR3, as DNA: TGTGCCAGCAGCCCCGGGGCCTATGGCTACACCTTC.

The gene calls are TRBV7-9 and TRBJ2-5; TRBD1 or TRBD2 may be the D gene (5 bases each). CDR1 and CDR2 (germline): SEHNR, FQNEAQ (reference sequence). With 2 bases removed from V and 2 bases from J, the gap between germline ends came to 15 bases. CDR3 length: 16 amino acids. CDR3 in DNA: TGTGCCAGCAGCTTAATGTGGGACGGACGACAAGAGACCCAGTACTTC. This encodes CASSLMWDGRQETQYF.

The chain is built from TRBV20-1 and TRBJ1-4; TRBD1 is a possible D gene (6 bases). The CDR3 extends over 13 amino acids. CDR1 and CDR2 (germline): DFQATT, SNEGSKA (reference sequence). Trimming cost V 5 bases and J 6 bases, with 13 bases left between them. The CDR3 loop reads CSAYQGKDEKLFF. The CDR3 DNA is TGCAGTGCTTACCAGGGGAAAGATGAAAAACTGTTTTTT.

The chain couples TRBV7-2 to TRBJ2-2; no definite D call. Germline assignment: CDR1 SGHTA and CDR2 FQGNSA. The V gene lost 5 bases and the J gene lost 6 bases, with 10 bases spanning the gap. This CDR3 contains 13 residues. CDR3 nucleotide sequence: TGTGCCAGCAGCCTTGGCCCCCCCGGGGAGCTGTTTTTT. This encodes CASSLGPPGELFF.

This chain connects TRBV15 to TRBJ2-7; D is possibly TRBD2 (6 bases). The V end lost 0 bases, the J end lost 3 bases, and 12 bases lay between the germline ends. This CDR3 is 15 amino acids long. Per the germline V gene, CDR1 is LNHNV and CDR2 is YYDKDF (reference sequence). The CDR3 reads CATSREGGGVYEQYF. The CDR3 bases are TGTGCCACCAGCAGAGAGGGTGGAGGGGTCTACGAGCAGTACTTC.

This clonotype turned up a few times. The chain combines TRBV29-1 with TRBJ1-2; no clear D gene. CDR1 is SQVTM, CDR2 ANQGSEA, per germline. Trimming cost V 3 bases and J 8 bases, with 19 bases left between them. This CDR3 region has 14 residues. In DNA, the CDR3 is TGCAGCGTTGATTCTCTACCCTTCTCTCCAGGCTACACCTTC. Its protein is CSVDSLPFSPGYTF.

The V and J genes are TRBV4-2 and TRBJ1-2; D gene unclear. Germline V gene data show CDR1 as LGHNA and CDR2 as YNFKEQ. V was clipped by 1 base and J by 4 bases, with 10 bases between them. The CDR3 is made up of 14 amino acids. The CDR3 is CASSQGTVIYGYTF. The CDR3 nucleotides read TGTGCCAGCAGCCAAGGAACAGTAATCTATGGCTACACCTTC.

This clonotype occurred a few times. The chain couples TRBV20-1 to TRBJ2-5; D is unclear. Per germline, CDR1 DFQATT and CDR2 SNEGSKA (reference sequence). Trimming removed 1 base at V and 5 bases at J, with 11 bases between. The CDR3 has 13 amino acids. In DNA, the CDR3 is TGCAGTGCTAGAGGTCACCTAGGGGAGACCCAGTACTTC. Amino acid sequence: CSARGHLGETQYF.

This clonotype appeared a few times. The chain is built from TRBV29-1 and TRBJ2-3; 7 nucleotides match TRBD2. Germline V gene sequence: CDR1 SQVTM, CDR2 ANQGSEA. The CDR3 has 14 residues. The J segment lost 4 bases and the V segment lost 4 bases, leaving 8 bases of the junction unmatched. The CDR3 DNA sequence: TGCAGCGTTGTCCGTCCGGGGGGAGCAGATACGCAGTATTTT. Protein sequence: CSVVRPGGADTQYF.

This chain joins TRBV28 and TRBJ2-3; the D is unclear. The CDR3 length is 18 residues. Germline V gives CDR1 MDHEN, CDR2 SYDVKM. Trimming left V 6 bases short and J 0 bases short, with 22 bases between. CDR3 residues: CASSSFFGLEISTDTQYF. The DNA of the CDR3 is TGTGCCAGCAGCTCATTCTTCGGCCTCGAGATCAGCACAGATACGCAGTATTTT.

This clonotype has a handful of counts. This chain connects TRBV7-9 to TRBJ1-4; weak D call: TRBD1 (5 bases). Germline-derived CDR1 and CDR2 are SEHNR and FQNEAQ (reference sequence). V dropped 0 bases and J dropped 5 bases, with 7 bases sitting between them. There are 14 residues in the CDR3. CDR3 loop: CASSLAQGNEKLFF. As DNA, the CDR3 is TGTGCCAGCAGCTTAGCCCAGGGAAATGAAAAACTGTTTTTT.

In its sample, this clonotype was seen many times. This chain uses TRBV7-9 with TRBJ1-1; D is uncertain. Trimming left V 5 bases short and J 8 bases short, with 12 bases between. CDR3 length: 12 residues. Germline-derived CDR1 and CDR2 are SEHNR and FQNEAQ (reference sequence). CDR3 nucleotide sequence: TGTGCCAGCAGCCAAGGGCACATAGAAGCTTTCTTT. Its protein is CASSQGHIEAFF.

This clonotype has a handful of counts. The chain joins TRBV7-9 to TRBJ2-2; D call uncertain. V lost 4 bases and J 4 bases, leaving 13 bases between the germline ends. This CDR3 comprises 15 residues. The V gene's germline CDR1 is SEHNR and CDR2 FQNEAQ (reference sequence). CDR3 protein: CASSSSPRSTGELFF. The CDR3 DNA reads TGTGCCAGCAGCTCGAGCCCCAGGTCCACCGGGGAGCTGTTTTTT.

The chain links TRBV29-1 to TRBJ2-5; D might be TRBD1 (5 bases). The CDR3 is made up of 13 amino acids. The V and J ends lost 4 bases and 5 bases respectively, with 14 bases between them. CDR1 is SQVTM, CDR2 ANQGSEA, per germline. CDR3: CSVVYTPGETQYF. DNA of the CDR3: TGCAGCGTTGTTTACACCCCAGGGGAGACCCAGTACTTC. Full variable domain (missing parts from reference TRBV29-1 and TRBJ2-5): SAVISQKPSRDICQRGTSLTIQCQVDSQVTMMFWYRQQPGQSLTLIATANQGSEATYESGFVIDKFPISRPNLTFSTLTVSNMSPEDSSIYLCSVVYTPGETQYFGPGTRLLVL.

This clonotype was seen ten or more times. The V call is TRBV10-3, the J call TRBJ1-2, with 7 bases matching TRBD1. The germline CDR1 and CDR2 sequences are ENHRY and SYGVKD. This CDR3 spans 15 amino acids. With V trimmed by 4 bases and J by 0 bases, 5 bases remained unmatched. Here the CDR3 reads CAISGWDRSNYGYTF. The CDR3 DNA is TGTGCCATCAGTGGATGGGACAGATCTAACTATGGCTACACCTTC.

The chain recombines TRBV6-2 or TRBV6-3 with TRBJ2-2; a weak D match, TRBD2 (5 bases). Looked up from germline, CDR1 is MNHEY and CDR2 is SVGEGT. V dropped 5 bases and J dropped 6 bases, with 19 bases sitting between them. The CDR3 is made up of 16 amino acids. In DNA form, the CDR3 reads TGTGCCAGCAGTCGGAGGAATCCCGACTTAGCCGGGGAGCTGTTTTTT. Translating it yields CASSRRNPDLAGELFF.